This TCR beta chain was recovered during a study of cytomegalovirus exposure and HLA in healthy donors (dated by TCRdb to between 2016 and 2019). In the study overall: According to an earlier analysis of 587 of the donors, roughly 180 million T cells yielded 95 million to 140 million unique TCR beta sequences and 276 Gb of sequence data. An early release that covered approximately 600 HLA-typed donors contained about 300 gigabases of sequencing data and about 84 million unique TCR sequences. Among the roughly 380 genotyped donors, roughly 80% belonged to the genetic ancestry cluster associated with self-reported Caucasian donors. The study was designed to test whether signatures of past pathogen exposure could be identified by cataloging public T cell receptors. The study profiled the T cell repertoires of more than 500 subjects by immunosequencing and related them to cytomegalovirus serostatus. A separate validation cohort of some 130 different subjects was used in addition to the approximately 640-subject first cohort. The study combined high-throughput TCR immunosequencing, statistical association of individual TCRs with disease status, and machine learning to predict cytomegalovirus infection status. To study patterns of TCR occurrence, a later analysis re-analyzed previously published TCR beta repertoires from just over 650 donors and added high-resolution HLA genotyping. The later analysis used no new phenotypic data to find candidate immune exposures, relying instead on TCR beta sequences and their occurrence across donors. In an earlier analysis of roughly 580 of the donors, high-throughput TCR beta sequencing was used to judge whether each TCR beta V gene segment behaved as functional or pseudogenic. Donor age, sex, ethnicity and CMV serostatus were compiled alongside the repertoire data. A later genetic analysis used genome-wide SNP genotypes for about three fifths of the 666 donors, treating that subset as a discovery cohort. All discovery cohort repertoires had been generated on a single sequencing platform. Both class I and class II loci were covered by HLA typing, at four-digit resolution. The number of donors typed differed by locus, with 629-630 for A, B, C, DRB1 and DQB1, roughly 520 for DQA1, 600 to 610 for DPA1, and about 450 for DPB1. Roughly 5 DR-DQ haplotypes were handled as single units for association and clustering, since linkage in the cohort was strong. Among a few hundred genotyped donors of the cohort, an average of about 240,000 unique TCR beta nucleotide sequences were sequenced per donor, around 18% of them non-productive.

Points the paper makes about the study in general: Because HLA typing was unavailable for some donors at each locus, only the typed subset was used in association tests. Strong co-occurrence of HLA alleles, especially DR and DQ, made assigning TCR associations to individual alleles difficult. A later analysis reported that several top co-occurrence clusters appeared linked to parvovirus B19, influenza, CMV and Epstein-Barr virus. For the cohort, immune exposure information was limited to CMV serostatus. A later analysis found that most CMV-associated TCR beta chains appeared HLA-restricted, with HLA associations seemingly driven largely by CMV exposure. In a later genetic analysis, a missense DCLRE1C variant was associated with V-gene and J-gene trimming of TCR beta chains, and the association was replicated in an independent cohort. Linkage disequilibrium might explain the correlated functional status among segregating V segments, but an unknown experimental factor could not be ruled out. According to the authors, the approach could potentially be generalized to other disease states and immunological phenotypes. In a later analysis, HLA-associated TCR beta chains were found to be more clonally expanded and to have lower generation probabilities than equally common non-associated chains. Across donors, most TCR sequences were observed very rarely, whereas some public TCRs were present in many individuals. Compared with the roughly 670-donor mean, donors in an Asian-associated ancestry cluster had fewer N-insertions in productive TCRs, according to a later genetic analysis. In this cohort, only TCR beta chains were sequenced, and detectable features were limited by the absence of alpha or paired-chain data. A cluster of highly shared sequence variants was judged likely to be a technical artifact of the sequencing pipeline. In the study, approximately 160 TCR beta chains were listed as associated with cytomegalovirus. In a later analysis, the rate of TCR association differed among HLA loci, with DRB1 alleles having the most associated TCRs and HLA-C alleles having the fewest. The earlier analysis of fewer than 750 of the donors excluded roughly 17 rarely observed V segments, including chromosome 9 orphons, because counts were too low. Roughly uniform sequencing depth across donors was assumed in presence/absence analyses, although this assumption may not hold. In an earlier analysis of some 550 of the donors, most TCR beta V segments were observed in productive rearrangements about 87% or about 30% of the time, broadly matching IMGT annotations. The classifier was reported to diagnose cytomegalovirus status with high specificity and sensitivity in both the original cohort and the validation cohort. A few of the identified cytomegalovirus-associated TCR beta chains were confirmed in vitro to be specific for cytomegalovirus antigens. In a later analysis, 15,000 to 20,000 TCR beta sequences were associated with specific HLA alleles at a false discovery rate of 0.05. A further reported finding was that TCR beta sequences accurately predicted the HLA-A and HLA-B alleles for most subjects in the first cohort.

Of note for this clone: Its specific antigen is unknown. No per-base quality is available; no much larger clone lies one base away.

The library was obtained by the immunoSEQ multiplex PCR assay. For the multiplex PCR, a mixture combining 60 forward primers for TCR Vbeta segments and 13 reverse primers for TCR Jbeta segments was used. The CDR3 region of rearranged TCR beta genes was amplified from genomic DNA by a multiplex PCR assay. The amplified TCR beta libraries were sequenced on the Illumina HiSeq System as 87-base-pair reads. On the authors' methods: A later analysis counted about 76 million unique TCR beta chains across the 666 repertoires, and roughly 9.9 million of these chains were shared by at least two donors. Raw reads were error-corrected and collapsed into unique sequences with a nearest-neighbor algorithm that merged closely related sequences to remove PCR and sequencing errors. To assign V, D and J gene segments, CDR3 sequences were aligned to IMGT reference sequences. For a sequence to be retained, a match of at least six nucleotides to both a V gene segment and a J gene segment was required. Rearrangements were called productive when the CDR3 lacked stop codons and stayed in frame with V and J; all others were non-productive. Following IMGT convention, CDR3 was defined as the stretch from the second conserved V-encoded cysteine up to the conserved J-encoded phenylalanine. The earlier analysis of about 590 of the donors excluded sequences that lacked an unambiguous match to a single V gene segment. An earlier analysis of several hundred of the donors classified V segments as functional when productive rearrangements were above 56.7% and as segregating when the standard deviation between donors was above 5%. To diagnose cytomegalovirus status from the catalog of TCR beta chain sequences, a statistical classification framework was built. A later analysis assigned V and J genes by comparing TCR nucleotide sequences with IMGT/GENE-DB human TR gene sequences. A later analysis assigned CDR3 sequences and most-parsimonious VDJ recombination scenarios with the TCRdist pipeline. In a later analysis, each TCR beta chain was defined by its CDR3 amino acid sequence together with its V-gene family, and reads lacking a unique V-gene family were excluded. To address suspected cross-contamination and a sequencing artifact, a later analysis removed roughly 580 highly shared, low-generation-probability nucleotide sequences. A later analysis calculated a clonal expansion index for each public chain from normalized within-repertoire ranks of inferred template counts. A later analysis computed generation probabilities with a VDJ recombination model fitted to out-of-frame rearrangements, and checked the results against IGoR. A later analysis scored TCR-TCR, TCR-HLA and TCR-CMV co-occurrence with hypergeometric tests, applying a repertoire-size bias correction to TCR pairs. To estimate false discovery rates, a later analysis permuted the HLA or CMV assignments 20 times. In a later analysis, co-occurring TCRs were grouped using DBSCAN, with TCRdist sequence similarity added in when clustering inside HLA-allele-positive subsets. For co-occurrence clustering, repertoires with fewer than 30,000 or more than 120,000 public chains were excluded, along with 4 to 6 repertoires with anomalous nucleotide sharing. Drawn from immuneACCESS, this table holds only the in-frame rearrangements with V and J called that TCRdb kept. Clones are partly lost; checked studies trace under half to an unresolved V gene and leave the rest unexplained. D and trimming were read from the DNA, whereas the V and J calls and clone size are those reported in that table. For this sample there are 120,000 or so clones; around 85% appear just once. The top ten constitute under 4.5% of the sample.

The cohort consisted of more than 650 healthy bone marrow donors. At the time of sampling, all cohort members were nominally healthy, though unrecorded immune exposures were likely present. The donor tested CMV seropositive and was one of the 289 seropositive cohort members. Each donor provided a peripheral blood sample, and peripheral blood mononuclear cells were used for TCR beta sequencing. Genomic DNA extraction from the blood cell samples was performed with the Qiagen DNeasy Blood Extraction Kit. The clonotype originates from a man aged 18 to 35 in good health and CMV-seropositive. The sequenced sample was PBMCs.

In nucleotides, the sequence is TGTGCCAGCAGCTTAGCACCGGGACAGGGTAATTCACCCCTCCACTTT. The translation is CASSLAPGQGNSPLHF. The V and J segments used are TRBV11-2 and TRBJ1-6; 9 junctional bases match TRBD1. Taken from the germline V gene, the CDR1 and CDR2 loops are SGHAT and FQNNGV. Including the terminal cysteine and phenylalanine, the CDR3 comprises 16 residues. CDR3 DNA only is kept here, 48 bases in frame from base 1. At the junction V is shortened by 1 base and J by 6 bases; bases outside the gene matches: 4.